One sample yielded the 13 T cell receptor beta chains listed below, sequenced in a study of blood T cell repertoires in COVID-19. Profiled with immunoSEQ multiplex PCR; TCRdb holds only in-frame clones, not every one. This table has 90,000 to 120,000 clones, over 75% appearing once. Sequencing was carried out using peripheral blood. The receptors come from a woman aged 55-70 years with acute or convalescent COVID-19.

The V and J genes are TRBV6-5 and TRBJ2-7; TRBD1 agrees at 8 bases. Trimming at V came to 5 bases and at J to 6 bases, leaving 6 bases not matched to a gene. This CDR3 is built from 13 residues. The germline V gene encodes CDR1 MNHEY and CDR2 SVGAGI. CDR3 bases: TGTGCCAGCAGTCGGACAGGGTGGGGCGAGCAGTACGTC. Protein: CASSRTGWGEQYV.

The V gene is TRBV29-1, the J gene TRBJ2-1, with 7 bases aligning to TRBD2. The V and J ends lost 2 bases and 7 bases, in that order; junction bases with no gene match: 11. The length of the CDR3 is 15 residues. The germline CDR1 and CDR2 sequences are SQVTM and ANQGSEA. Here the CDR3 reads CSVEPAAGRENEQFF. For the CDR3, the DNA is TGCAGCGTTGAACCCGCCGCAGGGCGGGAGAATGAGCAGTTCTTC.

This clone showed up just a few times. This chain links TRBV6-5 with TRBJ2-7, with D perhaps TRBD2 (6 bases). CDR1 and CDR2 (germline): MNHEY, SVGAGI. Trimming left V 6 bases short and J 3 bases short, with 9 bases between. CDR3 length equals 12 residues. DNA for the CDR3: TGTGCCAGCAGCTCGGGAGACTACGAGCAGTACTTC. Translated: CASSSGDYEQYF.

This chain links TRBV12-3 or TRBV12-4 with TRBJ1-1; D call uncertain. The CDR3 has 12 amino acids. V dropped 6 bases and J dropped 4 bases, with 9 bases sitting between them. CDR3 nucleotides: TGTGCCAGCAGATACCCGGGCACTGAAGCTTTCTTT. Protein sequence: CASRYPGTEAFF.

The DNA of the CDR3 is TGCGCCAGCAGTCAGGGGCCTGGAAACACCATATATTTT. It is translated as CASSQGPGNTIYF. The V gene is TRBV10-2, the J gene TRBJ1-3, with TRBD1 as a possible D gene (6 bases). This CDR3 is built from 13 residues. The V gene's germline CDR1 is WSHSY and CDR2 SAAADI. Trimming removed 5 bases at V and 2 bases at J, with 7 bases between.

This sequence joins TRBV25-1 and TRBJ1-1, with 7 positions matching TRBD1. The CDR3 runs 17 residues. Trimming cost V 0 bases and J 0 bases; bases outside gene matches: 7. Germline values: CDR1 MGHDK, CDR2 SYGVNS. The CDR3 loop reads CASSEYKAGGLNTEAFF. CDR3 DNA sequence: TGTGCCAGCAGTGAATATAAGGCAGGGGGGCTGAACACTGAAGCTTTCTTT. Based on the CDR3 plus reference TRBV25-1 and TRBJ1-1, the full variable domain is EADIYQTPRYLVIGTGKKITLECSQTMGHDKMYWYQQDPGMELHLIHYSYGVNSTEKGDLSSESTVSRIRTEHFPLTLESARPSHTSQYLCASSEYKAGGLNTEAFFGQGTRLTVV.

This chain joins TRBV18 and TRBJ1-2, with 8 nucleotides matching TRBD1. This CDR3 contains 14 residues. The trim removed 5 bases at V and 6 bases at J, leaving 8 bases unmatched. From germline, CDR1 is KGHSH and CDR2 LQKENI. The CDR3 DNA reads TGTGCCAGCTCATTCCCCGGGACAGGCAATGGCTACACCTTC. Residues: CASSFPGTGNGYTF.

The chain has TRBV27 and TRBJ1-6, with a weak D call TRBD1 (6 bases). The CDR3 is 14 amino acids. V was pared by 2 bases and J by 9 bases, with 11 bases between. CDR1 is MNHEY, CDR2 SMNVEV, per germline (reference sequence). CDR3 DNA sequence: TGTGCCAGCAGTTTAGGGGGCGCGGGTTCACCCCTCCACTTT. Translation: CASSLGGAGSPLHF.

J is TRBJ2-3 and V is TRBV6-5; D is uncertain. The CDR3 contains 14 residues. V was trimmed by 5 bases and J by 6 bases, leaving 15 bases between them. CDR1 and CDR2 (germline): MNHEY, SVGAGI. The DNA of the CDR3 is TGTGCCAGCAGTCCCCGCCCGATAGAGGATACGCAGTATTTT. This gives the protein CASSPRPIEDTQYF.

The genes are TRBV24-1 and TRBJ2-2, with 7 positions matching TRBD2. The trim removed 7 bases at V and 3 bases at J, leaving 4 bases unmatched. CDR1 and CDR2 (germline): KGHDR, SFDVKD. The CDR3 runs to 14 residues. CDR3 DNA sequence: TGTGCCACCAGCCCACTAGCGCACACCGGGGAGCTGTTTTTT. Its translation is CATSPLAHTGELFF.

The rearrangement uses TRBV25-1 and TRBJ2-1; 13 nucleotides align to TRBD2. The length of the CDR3 is 15 residues. Germline V gene sequence: CDR1 MGHDK, CDR2 SYGVNS. The V gene end was trimmed by 8 bases and the J gene end by 7 bases; junction bases not matched to a gene: 8. CDR3 coding DNA: TGTGCCAGCCACCGAGGGACTAGCGGGAAGAATGAGCAGTTCTTC. It is translated as CASHRGTSGKNEQFF.

This clone was counted a single time. This rearrangement joins TRBV4-1 to TRBJ1-2; TRBD1 is a possible D gene (6 bases). Trimming removed 3 bases at V and 3 bases at J, with 14 bases between. The CDR3 totals 15 residues. Germline V gives CDR1 MGHRA, CDR2 YSYEKL. CDR3 sequence: CASSHTGTRDYGYTF. Written as DNA, the CDR3 is TGCGCCAGCAGCCATACAGGGACTAGAGACTATGGCTACACCTTC.

The chain uses TRBV7-8 and TRBJ1-2; D is unclear. The CDR3 spans 16 residues. CDR1 is SGHVS and CDR2 is FQNEAQ in the germline V gene. With 5 bases removed from V and 1 base from J, the gap between germline ends came to 17 bases. CDR3 bases: TGTGCCAGCAGCCCCCGGGTGAGGGCCCTTAACTATGGCTACACCTTC. The encoded protein is CASSPRVRALNYGYTF. The full variable domain, in which reference TRBV7-8 and TRBJ1-2 provide the parts outside the CDR3, is GAGVSQSPRYKVAKRGQDVALRCDPISGHVSLFWYQQALGQGPEFLTYFQNEAQLDKSGLPSDRFFAERPEGSVSTLKIQRTQQEDSAVYLCASSPRVRALNYGYTFGSGTRLTVV.